The present TCR beta chain was sequenced within a study of blood T cell repertoires in COVID-19. Turning to the study itself: Samples of COVID-19 (acute and convalescent) were obtained from the United States, Italy and Spain.

In the authors' workflow: It was from reference gene primer amplification that nucleated cell counts were estimated. TCRdb's table, derived via immunoSEQ multiplex PCR, lists solely in-frame clones and lacks some. V and J calls and clone size are as listed in that table; D and trimming were resolved from the DNA. The sample holds about 200,000 clones, about 83% seen once. Looked up from germline, CDR1 is LGHDT and CDR2 is YNNKEL (reference sequence). V was shortened by 6 bases and J by 7 bases, with 18 bases between the two germline ends. The CDR3 is 14 residues long. Participant-given clinical history determined each cohort assignment.

The sequence came from a middle-aged man with acute COVID-19. The sample taken for sequencing was PBMCs or T cells enriched from blood (not recorded which). This sequence joins TRBV3-1 (or the pseudogene TRBV3-2) and TRBJ1-2; no definite D call. CDR3: CASRREGRNLGYTF. The CDR3 DNA reads TGTGCCAGCAGACGGGAAGGCAGAAACCTTGGCTACACCTTC.